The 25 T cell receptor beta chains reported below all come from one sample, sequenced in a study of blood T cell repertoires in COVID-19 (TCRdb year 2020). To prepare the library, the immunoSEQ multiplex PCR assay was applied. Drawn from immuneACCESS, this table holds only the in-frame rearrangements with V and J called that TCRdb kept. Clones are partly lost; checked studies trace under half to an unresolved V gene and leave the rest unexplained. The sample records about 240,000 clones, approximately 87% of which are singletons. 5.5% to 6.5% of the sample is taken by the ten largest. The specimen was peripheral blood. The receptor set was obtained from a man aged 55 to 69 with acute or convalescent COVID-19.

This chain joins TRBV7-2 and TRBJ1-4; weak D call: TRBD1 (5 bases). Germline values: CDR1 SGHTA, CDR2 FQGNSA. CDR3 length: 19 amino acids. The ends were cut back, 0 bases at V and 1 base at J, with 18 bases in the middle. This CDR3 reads CASSLASGQLFKTNEKLFF. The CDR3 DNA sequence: TGTGCCAGCAGCTTAGCGTCAGGGCAGCTTTTCAAAACTAATGAAAAACTGTTTTTT.

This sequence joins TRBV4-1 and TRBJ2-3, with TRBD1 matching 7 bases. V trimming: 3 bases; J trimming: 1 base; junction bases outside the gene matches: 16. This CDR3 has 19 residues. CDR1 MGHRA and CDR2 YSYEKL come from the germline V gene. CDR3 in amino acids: CASSHRSWQGVSRTDTQYF. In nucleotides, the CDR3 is TGCGCCAGCAGCCACCGATCTTGGCAGGGGGTGTCTCGCACAGATACGCAGTATTTT.

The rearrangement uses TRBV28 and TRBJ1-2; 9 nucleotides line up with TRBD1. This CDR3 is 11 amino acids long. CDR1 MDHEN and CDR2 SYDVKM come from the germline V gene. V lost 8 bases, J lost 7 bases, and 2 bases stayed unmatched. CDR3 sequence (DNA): TGTGCCAGCCGGGACAGGGTTGGCTACACCTTC. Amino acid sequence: CASRDRVGYTF.

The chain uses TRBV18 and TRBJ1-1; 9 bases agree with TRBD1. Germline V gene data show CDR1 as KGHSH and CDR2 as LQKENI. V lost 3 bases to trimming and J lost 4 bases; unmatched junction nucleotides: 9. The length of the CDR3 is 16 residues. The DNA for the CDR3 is TGTGCCAGCTCACCCTTGGGACAGGGATTATCCACTGAAGCTTTCTTT. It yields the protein CASSPLGQGLSTEAFF.

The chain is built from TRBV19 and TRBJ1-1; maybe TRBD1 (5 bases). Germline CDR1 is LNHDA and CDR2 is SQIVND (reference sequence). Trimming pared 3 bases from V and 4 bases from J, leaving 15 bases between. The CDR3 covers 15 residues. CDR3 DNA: TGTGCCAGTAGTATCGGGCAGGGATTTCGCACTGAAGCTTTCTTT. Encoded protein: CASSIGQGFRTEAFF.

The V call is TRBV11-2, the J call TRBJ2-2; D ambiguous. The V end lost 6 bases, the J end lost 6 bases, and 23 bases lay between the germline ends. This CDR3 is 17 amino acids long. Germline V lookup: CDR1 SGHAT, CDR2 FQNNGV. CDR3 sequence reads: CASRPHKDTHGSGELFF. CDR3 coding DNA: TGTGCCAGCAGACCCCACAAAGACACACATGGGTCCGGGGAGCTGTTTTTT.

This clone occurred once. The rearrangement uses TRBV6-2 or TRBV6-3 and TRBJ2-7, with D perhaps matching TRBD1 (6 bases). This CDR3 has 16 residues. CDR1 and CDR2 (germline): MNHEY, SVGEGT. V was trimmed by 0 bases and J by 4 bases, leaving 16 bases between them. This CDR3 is CASSYSLAGDLYEQYF. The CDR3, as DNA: TGTGCCAGCAGTTACTCATTGGCAGGGGACCTATACGAGCAGTACTTC.

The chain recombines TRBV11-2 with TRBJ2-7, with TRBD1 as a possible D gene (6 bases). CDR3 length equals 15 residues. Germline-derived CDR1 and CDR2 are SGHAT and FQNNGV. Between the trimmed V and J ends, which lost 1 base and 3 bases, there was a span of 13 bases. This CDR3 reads CASSLVQGGDYEQYF. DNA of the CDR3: TGTGCCAGCAGCTTAGTGCAAGGGGGAGACTACGAGCAGTACTTC.

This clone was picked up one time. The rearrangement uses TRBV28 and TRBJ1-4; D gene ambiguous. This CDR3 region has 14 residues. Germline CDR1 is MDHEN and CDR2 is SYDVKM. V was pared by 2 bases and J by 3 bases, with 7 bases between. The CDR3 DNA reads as TGTGCCAGCAGTTTAACATCCCCTAATGAAAAACTGTTTTTT. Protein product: CASSLTSPNEKLFF.

The CDR3 is CASSLDRGYNEQFF. The CDR3 nucleotides read TGTGCCAGCAGTTTGGACAGGGGATACAATGAGCAGTTCTTC. The J gene is TRBJ2-1, the V gene TRBV6-5, with 9 bases aligning to TRBD1. V shed 4 bases and J 4 bases; nucleotides not matched to a gene: 2. The germline gives CDR1 MNHEY, CDR2 SVGAGI. The CDR3 loop spans 14 amino acids.

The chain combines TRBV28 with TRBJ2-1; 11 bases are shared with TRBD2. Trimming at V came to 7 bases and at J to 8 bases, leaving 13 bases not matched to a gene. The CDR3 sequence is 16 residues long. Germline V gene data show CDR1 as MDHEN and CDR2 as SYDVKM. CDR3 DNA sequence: TGTGCCAGCATCCCATCTCTAGCGGGAGGTTGGGATGAGCAGTTCTTC. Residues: CASIPSLAGGWDEQFF. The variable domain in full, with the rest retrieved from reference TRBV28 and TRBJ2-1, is DVKVTQSSRYLVKRTGEKVFLECVQDMDHENMFWYRQDPGLGLRLIYFSYDVKMKEKGDIPEGYSVSREKKERFSLILESASTNQTSMYLCASIPSLAGGWDEQFFGPGTRLTVL.

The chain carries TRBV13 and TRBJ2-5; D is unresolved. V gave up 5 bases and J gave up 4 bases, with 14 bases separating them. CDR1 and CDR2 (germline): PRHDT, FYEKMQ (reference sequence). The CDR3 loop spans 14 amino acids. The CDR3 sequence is CASSTSLPPETQYF. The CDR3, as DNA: TGTGCCAGCAGCACCTCTCTACCGCCAGAGACCCAGTACTTC.

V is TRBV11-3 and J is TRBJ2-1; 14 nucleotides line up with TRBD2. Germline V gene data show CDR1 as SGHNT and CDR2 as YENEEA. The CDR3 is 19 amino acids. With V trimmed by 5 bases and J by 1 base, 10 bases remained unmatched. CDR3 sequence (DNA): TGTGCCAGCAGCCCAATCGGGACTAGCGGGAGCCCGTCCTACAATGAGCAGTTCTTC. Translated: CASSPIGTSGSPSYNEQFF.

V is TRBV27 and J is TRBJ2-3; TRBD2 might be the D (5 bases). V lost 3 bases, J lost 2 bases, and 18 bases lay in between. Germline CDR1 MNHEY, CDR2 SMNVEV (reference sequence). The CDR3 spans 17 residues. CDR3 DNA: TGTGCCAGCAGTTTCGGCGGAGGCACCGGGGTCACAGATACGCAGTATTTT. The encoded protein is CASSFGGGTGVTDTQYF.

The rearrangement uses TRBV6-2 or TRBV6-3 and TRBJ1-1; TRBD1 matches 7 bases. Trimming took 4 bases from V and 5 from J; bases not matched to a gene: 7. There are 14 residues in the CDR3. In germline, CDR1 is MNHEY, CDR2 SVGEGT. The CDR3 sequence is CASSSTGVETEAFF. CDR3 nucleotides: TGTGCCAGCAGTTCAACAGGGGTGGAAACTGAAGCTTTCTTT.

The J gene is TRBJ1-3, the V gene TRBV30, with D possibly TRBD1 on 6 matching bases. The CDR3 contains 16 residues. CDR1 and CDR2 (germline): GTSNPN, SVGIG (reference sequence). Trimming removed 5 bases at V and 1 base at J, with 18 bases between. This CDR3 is CAWSRGGGRSGNTIYF. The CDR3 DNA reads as TGTGCCTGGTCCCGTGGGGGGGGGCGATCTGGAAACACCATATATTTT.

The CDR3 is CAISDPGNQETQYF. As DNA, the CDR3 is TGTGCCATCAGTGACCCCGGGAACCAAGAGACCCAGTACTTC. The chain recombines TRBV10-3 with TRBJ2-5, with TRBD2 as a possible D gene (5 bases). V lost 3 bases to trimming and J lost 0 bases, with 8 bases between them. This CDR3 is 14 amino acids long. Germline V gene data show CDR1 as ENHRY and CDR2 as SYGVKD.

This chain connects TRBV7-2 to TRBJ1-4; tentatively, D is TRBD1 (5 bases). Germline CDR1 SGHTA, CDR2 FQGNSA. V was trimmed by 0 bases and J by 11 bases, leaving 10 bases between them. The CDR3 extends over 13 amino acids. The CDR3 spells CASSLAQAEKLFF. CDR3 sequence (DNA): TGTGCCAGCAGCTTAGCACAGGCCGAGAAACTGTTTTTT.

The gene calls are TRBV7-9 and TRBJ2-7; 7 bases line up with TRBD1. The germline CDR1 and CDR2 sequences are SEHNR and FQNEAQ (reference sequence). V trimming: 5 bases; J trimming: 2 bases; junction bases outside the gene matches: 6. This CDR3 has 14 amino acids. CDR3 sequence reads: CASSPGTAPYEQYF. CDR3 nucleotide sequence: TGTGCCAGCAGCCCAGGGACAGCACCCTACGAGCAGTACTTC.

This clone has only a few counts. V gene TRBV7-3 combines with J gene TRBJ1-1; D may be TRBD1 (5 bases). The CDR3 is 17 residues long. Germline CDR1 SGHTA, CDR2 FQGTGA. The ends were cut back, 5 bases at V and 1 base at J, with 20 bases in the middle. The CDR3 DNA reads TGTGCCAGCAGCCCTGAAGGGGTCCTCGGTACGAACACTGAAGCTTTCTTT. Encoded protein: CASSPEGVLGTNTEAFF.

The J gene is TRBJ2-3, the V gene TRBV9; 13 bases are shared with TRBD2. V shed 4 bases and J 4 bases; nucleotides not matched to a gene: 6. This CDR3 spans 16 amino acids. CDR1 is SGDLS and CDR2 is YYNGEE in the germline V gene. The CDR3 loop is CASSLRTSGSPDTQYF. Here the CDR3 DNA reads TGTGCCAGCAGCCTGAGGACTAGCGGGAGCCCAGATACGCAGTATTTT. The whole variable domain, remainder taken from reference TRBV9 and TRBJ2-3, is DSGVTQTPKHLITATGQRVTLRCSPRSGDLSVYWYQQSLDQGLQFLIQYYNGEERAKGNILERFSAQQFPDLHSELNLSSLELGDSALYFCASSLRTSGSPDTQYFGPGTRLTVL.

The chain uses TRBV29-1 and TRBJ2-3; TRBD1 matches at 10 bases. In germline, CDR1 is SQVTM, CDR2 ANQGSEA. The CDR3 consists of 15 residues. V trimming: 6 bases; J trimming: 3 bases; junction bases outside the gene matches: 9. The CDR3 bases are TGCAGCGTGCCCGCGACAGGGGGCGAAACAGATACGCAGTATTTT. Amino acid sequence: CSVPATGGETDTQYF.

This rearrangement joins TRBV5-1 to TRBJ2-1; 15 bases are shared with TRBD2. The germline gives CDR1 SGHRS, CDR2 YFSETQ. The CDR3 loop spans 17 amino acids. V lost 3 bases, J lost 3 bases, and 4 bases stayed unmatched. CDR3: CASSSGTSGRFYNEQFF. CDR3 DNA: TGCGCCAGCAGCTCGGGGACTAGCGGGAGGTTCTACAATGAGCAGTTCTTC.

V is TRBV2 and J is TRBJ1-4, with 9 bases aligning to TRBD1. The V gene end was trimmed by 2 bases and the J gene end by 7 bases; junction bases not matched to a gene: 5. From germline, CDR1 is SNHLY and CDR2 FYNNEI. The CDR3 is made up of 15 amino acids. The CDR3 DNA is TGTGCCAGCAGTGAAATGGGACAGGGAATTGAAAAACTGTTTTTT. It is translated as CASSEMGQGIEKLFF.

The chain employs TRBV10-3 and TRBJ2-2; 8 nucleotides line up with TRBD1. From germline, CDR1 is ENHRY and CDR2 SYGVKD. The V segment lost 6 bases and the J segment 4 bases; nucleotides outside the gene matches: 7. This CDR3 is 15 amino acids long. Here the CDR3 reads CAISPWTGSTGELFF. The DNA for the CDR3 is TGTGCCATCAGCCCCTGGACAGGGTCCACCGGGGAGCTGTTTTTT.